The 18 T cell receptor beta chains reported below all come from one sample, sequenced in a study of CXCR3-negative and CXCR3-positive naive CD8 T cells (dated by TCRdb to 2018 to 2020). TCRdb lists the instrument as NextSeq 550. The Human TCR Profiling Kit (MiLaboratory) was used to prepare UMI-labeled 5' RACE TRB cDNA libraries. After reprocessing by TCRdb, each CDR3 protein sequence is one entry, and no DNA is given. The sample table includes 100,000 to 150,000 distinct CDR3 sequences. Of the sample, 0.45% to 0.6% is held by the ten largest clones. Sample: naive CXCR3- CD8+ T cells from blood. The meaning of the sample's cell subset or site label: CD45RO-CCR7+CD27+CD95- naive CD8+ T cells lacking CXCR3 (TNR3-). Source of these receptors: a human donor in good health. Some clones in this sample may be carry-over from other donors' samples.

The CDR3 reads CASSLGPGEHYEQYF. V usage is TRBV5-5 and J usage is TRBJ2-7; TCRdb's D gene call, TRBD1, goes unchecked for lack of DNA. CDR1 is SGHKS and CDR2 is YYEKEE in the germline V gene (reference sequence). The CDR3 spans 15 residues.

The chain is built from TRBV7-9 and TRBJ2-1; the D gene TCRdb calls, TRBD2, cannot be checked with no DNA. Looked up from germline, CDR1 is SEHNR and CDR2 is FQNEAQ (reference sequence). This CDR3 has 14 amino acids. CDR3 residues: CASSHSGRAGEQFF.

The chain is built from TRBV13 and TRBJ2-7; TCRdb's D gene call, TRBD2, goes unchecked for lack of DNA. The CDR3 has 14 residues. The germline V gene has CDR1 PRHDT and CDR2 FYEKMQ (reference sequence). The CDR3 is CASSSGTSFHEQYF.

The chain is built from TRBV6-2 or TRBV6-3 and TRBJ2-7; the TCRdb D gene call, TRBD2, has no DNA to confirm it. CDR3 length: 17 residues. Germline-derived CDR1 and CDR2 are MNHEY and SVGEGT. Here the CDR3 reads CASRLPMTSGDIYEQYF.

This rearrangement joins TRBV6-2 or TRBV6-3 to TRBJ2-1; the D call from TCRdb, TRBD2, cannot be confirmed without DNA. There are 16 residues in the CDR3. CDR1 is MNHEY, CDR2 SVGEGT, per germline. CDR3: CASSDPSGPNYNEQFF.

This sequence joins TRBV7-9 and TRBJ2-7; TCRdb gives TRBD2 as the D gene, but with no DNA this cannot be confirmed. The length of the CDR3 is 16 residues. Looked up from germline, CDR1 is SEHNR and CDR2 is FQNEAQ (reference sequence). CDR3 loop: CASSPSIPVGSYEQYF.

The CDR3 sequence is CASSLSPSGSQYF. The rearrangement uses TRBV27 and TRBJ2-7; TCRdb's D call of TRBD2 is untestable without DNA. The CDR3 spans 13 residues. Germline V lookup: CDR1 MNHEY, CDR2 SMNVEV (reference sequence).

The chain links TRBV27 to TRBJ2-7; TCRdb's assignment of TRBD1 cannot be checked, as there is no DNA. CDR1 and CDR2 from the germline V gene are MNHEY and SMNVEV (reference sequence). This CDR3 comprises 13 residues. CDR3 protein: CASSLSDREEQYF.

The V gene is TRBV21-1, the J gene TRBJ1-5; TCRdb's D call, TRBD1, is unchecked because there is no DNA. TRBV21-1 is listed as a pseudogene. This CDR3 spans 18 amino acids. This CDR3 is CASSNGSGGSGSNQPQHF.

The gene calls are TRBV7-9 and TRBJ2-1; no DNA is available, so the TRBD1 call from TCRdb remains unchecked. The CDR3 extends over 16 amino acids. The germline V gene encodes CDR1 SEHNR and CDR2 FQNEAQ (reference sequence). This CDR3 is CASSLVWAGVGNEQFF.

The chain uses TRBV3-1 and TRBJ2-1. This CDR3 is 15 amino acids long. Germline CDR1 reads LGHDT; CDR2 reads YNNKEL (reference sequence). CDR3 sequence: CASSQDLGVYNEQFF.

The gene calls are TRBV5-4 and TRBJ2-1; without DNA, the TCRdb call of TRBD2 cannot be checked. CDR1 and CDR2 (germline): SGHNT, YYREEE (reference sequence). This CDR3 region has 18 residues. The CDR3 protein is CASSVPPGPERSYNEQFF.

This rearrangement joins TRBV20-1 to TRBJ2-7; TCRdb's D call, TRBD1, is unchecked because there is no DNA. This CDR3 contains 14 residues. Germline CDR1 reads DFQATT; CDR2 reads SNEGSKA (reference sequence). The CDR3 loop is CSASSRDRSYEQYF.

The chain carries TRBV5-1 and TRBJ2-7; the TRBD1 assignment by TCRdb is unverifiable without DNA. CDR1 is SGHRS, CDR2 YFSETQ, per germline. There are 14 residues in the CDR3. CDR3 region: CASSLGQGSYEQYF. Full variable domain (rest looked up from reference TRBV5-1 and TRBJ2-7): KAGVTQTPRYLIKTRGQQVTLSCSPISGHRSVSWYQQTPGQGLQFLFEYFSETQRNKGNFPGRFSGRQFSNSRSEMNVSTLELGDSALYLCASSLGQGSYEQYFGPGTRLTVT.

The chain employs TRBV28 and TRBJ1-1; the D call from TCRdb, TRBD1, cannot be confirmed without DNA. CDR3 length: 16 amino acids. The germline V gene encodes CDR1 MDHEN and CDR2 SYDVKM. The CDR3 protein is CASSLNRETMNTEAFF.

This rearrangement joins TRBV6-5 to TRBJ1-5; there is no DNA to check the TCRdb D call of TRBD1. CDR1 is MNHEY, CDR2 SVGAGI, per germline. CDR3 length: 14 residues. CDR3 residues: CASSPVGPNQPQHF.

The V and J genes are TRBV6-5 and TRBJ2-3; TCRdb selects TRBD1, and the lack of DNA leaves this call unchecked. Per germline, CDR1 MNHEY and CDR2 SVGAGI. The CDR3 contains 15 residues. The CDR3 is CASSHGQGVTDTQYF.

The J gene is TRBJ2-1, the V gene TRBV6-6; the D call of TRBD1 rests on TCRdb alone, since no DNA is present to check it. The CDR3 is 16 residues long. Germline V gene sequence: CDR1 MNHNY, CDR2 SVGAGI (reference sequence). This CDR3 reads CASGPQGEGPYNEQFF.